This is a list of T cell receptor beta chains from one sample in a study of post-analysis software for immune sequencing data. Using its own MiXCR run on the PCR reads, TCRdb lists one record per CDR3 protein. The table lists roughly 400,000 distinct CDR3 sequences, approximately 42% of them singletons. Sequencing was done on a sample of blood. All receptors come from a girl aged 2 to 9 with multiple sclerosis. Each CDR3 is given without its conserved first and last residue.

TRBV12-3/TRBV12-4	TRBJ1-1	ASSQRGGGYTEAF
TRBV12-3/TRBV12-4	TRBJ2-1	ASSLVGDEQF
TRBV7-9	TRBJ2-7	ASSLAQAPYEQY
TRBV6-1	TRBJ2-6	ASRDGGSGANVLT
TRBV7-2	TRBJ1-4	ASSPTRVTNEKLF
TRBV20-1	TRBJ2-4	SARPATKNIQY
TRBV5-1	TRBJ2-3	ASSDVILGGEAQY
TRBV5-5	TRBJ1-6	ASSLSLKGSPLH
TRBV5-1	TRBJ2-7	ASSPEAGVVTYEQY
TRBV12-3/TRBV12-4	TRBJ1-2	ASRHRETGNYGYT
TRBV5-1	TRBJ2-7	ASSLDRPNYEQY